Described below is a single TCR beta chain sequence and its context. Antigen unknown. This specimen comes from a study of blood T cells in healthy people across ages. Findings of the study overall: Compared with aged donors, long-lived donors showed fewer expanded clones, suggesting selection.

Through a sample-barcoded 5' primer and a J-beta primer mix, a second PCR was run for roughly 6 to 11 cycles. From each sample, at least 3 million paired-end reads containing CDR3 were obtained. TCRdb processed the 5' RACE reads anew with MiXCR; each CDR3 protein has one entry. Of 700,000 or so distinct CDR3 sequences in the sample, less than 45% were seen once. CDR3 size: 16 residues. Germline V gene data show CDR1 as MDHEN and CDR2 as SYDVKM. Each donor supplied around 9.9 milliliters of peripheral blood. Input material: blood. The TCR comes from a man older than 75 in good health. This chain joins TRBV28 and TRBJ2-4; 8 positions agree with TRBD2. The DNA matches TRBJ2-5 better at its end, which makes the J call doubtful. CDR3 protein: CASSSTGRAGDETQYF. CDR3 DNA sequence: TGTGCCAGCAGTTCGACGGGACGAGCGGGAGATGAGACCCAGTACTTC.